Shown below are 11 T cell receptor beta chains from a single sample sequenced in a study of long-term antiretroviral therapy in people with HIV. Runs used v3.0 of the immunoSEQ assay and were done at survey level. Method: immunoSEQ multiplex PCR; TCRdb's copy keeps in-frame clones and lacks some. The sample shows 20,000 to 25,000 clones, approximately 76% of them seen only once. The sample in question was unsorted PBMCs, obtained 1.1 years before starting antiretroviral therapy. These TCRs come from a woman aged 40 to 49 with HIV.

This clone was detected a few times. V gene TRBV18 combines with J gene TRBJ2-7; D uncertain. Trimming stripped 4 bases from V and 3 bases from J, with 10 bases between. Per germline, CDR1 KGHSH and CDR2 LQKENI. The CDR3 is made up of 13 amino acids. The CDR3 bases are TGTGCCAGCTCACAAGTAACAGTCTACGAGCAGTACTTC. Protein: CASSQVTVYEQYF.

This chain links TRBV10-3 with TRBJ1-4, with D perhaps TRBD1 (5 bases). Germline V gene sequence: CDR1 ENHRY, CDR2 SYGVKD. This CDR3 comprises 14 residues. Trimming left V 9 bases short and J 0 bases short, with 11 bases between. CDR3 protein: CAIGRGATNEKLFF. CDR3 in DNA: TGTGCCATTGGAAGAGGGGCAACTAATGAAAAACTGTTTTTT.

This chain uses TRBV27 with TRBJ2-6, with no clear D. V shed 8 bases and J shed 1 base, with 6 bases lying between them. CDR3 size: 13 residues. Germline V gene data show CDR1 as MNHEY and CDR2 as SMNVEV (reference sequence). CDR3 sequence (DNA): TGTGCCAGCTTACCATCTGGGGCCAACGTCCTGACTTTC. Amino acid sequence: CASLPSGANVLTF.

This clone has a handful of counts. The CDR3 nucleotides are TGCGCCAGCAGCCAGGCCTGGGGCAATCAGCCCCAGCATTTT. It is translated as CASSQAWGNQPQHF. The chain links TRBV4-3 to TRBJ1-5; D is unclear. The CDR3 length is 14 residues. Germline CDR1 reads LGHNA; CDR2 reads YSLEER. The V gene lost 3 bases and the J gene lost 2 bases, with 8 bases spanning the gap.

V is TRBV11-2 and J is TRBJ2-4; TRBD1 agrees at 7 bases. The trim removed 5 bases at V and 5 bases at J, leaving 6 bases unmatched. Per the germline V gene, CDR1 is SGHAT and CDR2 is FQNNGV. The CDR3 is 14 amino acids. CDR3: CASSADRVQNIQYF. In nucleotides, the CDR3 is TGTGCCAGCAGCGCTGACAGGGTCCAAAACATTCAGTACTTC.

The CDR3 loop is CASSLGPRGLGGRETQYF. The CDR3 DNA is TGTGCCAGCAGTTTAGGGCCCAGGGGGCTAGGGGGGAGAGAGACCCAGTACTTC. The rearrangement joins TRBV27 to TRBJ2-5, with 8 bases identical to TRBD1. The CDR3 loop spans 18 amino acids. The germline CDR1 and CDR2 sequences are MNHEY and SMNVEV (reference sequence). Trimming at V came to 2 bases and at J to 4 bases, leaving 15 bases not matched to a gene.

This clone has just a few counts. V is TRBV7-9 and J is TRBJ1-1, with D unclear. The length of the CDR3 is 14 residues. Germline V gene lookup returns CDR1 SEHNR and CDR2 FQNEAQ (reference sequence). V lost 3 bases, J lost 2 bases, and 10 bases lay in between. For the CDR3, the DNA is TGTGCCAGCAGCTTGGGCGGCACAAACACTGAAGCTTTCTTT. Translating it yields CASSLGGTNTEAFF.

The chain couples TRBV6-5 to TRBJ1-2, with TRBD1 matching over 8 bases. V lost 7 bases to trimming and J lost 2 bases; unmatched junction nucleotides: 9. CDR1 MNHEY and CDR2 SVGAGI come from the germline V gene. The CDR3 contains 15 residues. CDR3 region: CASTRTGSPNYGYTF. Written as DNA, the CDR3 is TGTGCCAGCACCAGGACAGGGAGTCCCAACTATGGCTACACCTTC.

A few counts support this clone. The V gene is TRBV4-1, the J gene TRBJ1-2, with TRBD1 matching over 9 bases. In germline, CDR1 is MGHRA, CDR2 YSYEKL. V was pared by 5 bases and J by 3 bases, with 4 bases of the junction left unmatched. CDR3 size: 14 residues. For the CDR3, the DNA is TGCGCCAGCAGCAGCACAGGGGGCGACTATGGCTACACCTTC. Residues: CASSSTGGDYGYTF.

The V gene is TRBV7-9, the J gene TRBJ2-2; 8 bases are shared with TRBD2. This CDR3 is 17 amino acids long. Unmatched junction bases numbered 9, after V lost 6 bases and J lost 0 bases. Germline V gene lookup returns CDR1 SEHNR and CDR2 FQNEAQ (reference sequence). The CDR3 coding sequence is TGTGCCAGCAGTCATAAAGCGGGAGTGTCGAACACCGGGGAGCTGTTTTTT. This sequence encodes CASSHKAGVSNTGELFF.

The chain has TRBV27 and TRBJ1-1; D is unresolved. The germline gives CDR1 MNHEY, CDR2 SMNVEV (reference sequence). V was cut by 7 bases and J by 0 bases, with 24 bases left in between. The CDR3 loop spans 18 amino acids. The CDR3 region is CASKIGPAAKNLNTEAFF. The CDR3 coding sequence is TGTGCCAGCAAGATAGGACCCGCCGCTAAAAACTTGAACACTGAAGCTTTCTTT.